This entry concerns a single T cell receptor beta chain. What it binds is not known. Germline trimming cut 5 bases from V and 4 bases from J; bases unmatched to any gene: 8. Germline-derived CDR1 and CDR2 are LGHNA and YNFKEQ. The CDR3 length is 16 residues. The study ran its PCR with 60 Vbeta and 13 Jbeta primers. Sequencing used immunoSEQ multiplex PCR; TCRdb keeps in-frame clones, though not all of them. The sample carries a few hundred thousand clones, 60% to 80% recorded once. This sample is drawn from a study of cytomegalovirus exposure and HLA in healthy donors. Study-wide results and limits: Across donors, most TCRs were seen rarely, yet some public ones were widespread. Cytomegalovirus association was listed for under 200 TCR beta chains. V segments that were indistinguishable, TRBV6-2 and TRBV6-3 among them, were omitted from analysis. A later analysis linked a missense DCLRE1C variant to TCR beta V- and J-gene trimming.

The receptor's source is a woman aged 30 to 39 in good health and CMV-seronegative. This chain uses TRBV4-2 with TRBJ2-3; 11 bases agree with TRBD1. Sequencing used PBMCs. The CDR3 reads CASSEAGTGGSDTQYF. The CDR3 nucleotides are TGTGCCAGCAGCGAGGCCGGGACAGGGGGTTCAGATACGCAGTATTTT.